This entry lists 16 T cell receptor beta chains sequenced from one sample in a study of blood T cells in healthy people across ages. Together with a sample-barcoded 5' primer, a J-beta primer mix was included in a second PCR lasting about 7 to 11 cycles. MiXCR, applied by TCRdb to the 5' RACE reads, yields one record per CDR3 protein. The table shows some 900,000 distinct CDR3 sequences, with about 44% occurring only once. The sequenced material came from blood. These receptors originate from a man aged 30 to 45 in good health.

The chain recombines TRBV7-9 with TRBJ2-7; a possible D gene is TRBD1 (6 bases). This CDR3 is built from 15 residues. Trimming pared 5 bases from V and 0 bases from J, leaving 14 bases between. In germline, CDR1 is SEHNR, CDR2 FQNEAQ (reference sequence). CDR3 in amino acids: CASSTVTGSSYEQYF. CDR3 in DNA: TGTGCCAGCAGCACTGTGACAGGTTCCTCCTACGAGCAGTACTTC.

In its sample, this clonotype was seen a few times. CDR3 loop: CASSVGPGVYGYTF. The CDR3 DNA reads TGTGCCAGCAGTGTAGGGCCGGGGGTGTATGGCTACACCTTC. The chain is built from TRBV6-1 and TRBJ1-2; D might be TRBD1 (5 bases). V was clipped by 4 bases and J by 5 bases, with 14 bases between them. This CDR3 is 14 amino acids long. Per the germline V gene, CDR1 is MNHNS and CDR2 is SASEGT.

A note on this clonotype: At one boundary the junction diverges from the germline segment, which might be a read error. CDR3 bases: TGTGCCATCAGTGAGTCCCGGGGGGTGTCAGAGACCCAGTACTTT. Its protein product is CAISESRGVSETQYF. This chain connects TRBV10-3 to TRBJ2-5, with 7 bases fitting TRBD2. The germline CDR1 and CDR2 sequences are ENHRY and SYGVKD. The CDR3 extends over 15 amino acids.

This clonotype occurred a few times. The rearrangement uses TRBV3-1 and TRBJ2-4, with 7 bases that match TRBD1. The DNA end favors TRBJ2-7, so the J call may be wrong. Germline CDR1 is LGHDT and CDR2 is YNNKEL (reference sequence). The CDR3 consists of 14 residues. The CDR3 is CASSQRTGSDEQYF. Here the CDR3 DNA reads TGTGCCAGCAGCCAAAGGACAGGATCGGACGAGCAGTACTTC.

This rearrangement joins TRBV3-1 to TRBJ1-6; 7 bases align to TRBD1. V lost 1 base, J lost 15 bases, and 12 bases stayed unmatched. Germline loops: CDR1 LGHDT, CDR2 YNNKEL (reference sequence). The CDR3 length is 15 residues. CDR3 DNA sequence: TGTGCCAGCAGCCAAGGAATTGGGTCAGGGGGTGACCTCCACTTT. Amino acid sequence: CASSQGIGSGGDLHF.

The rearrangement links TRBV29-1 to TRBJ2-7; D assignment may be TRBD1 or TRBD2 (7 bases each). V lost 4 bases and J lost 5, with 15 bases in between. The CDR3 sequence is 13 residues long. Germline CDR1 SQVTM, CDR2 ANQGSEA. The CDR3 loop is CSVGQGGTHEQYF. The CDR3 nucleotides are TGCAGCGTTGGTCAGGGGGGGACCCACGAGCAGTACTTC.

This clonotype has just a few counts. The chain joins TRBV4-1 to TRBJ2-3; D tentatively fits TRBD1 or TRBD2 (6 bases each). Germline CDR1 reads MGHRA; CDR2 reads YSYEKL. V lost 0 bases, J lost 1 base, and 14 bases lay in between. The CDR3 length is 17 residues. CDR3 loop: CASSQEDSGYRTDTQYF. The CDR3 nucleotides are TGCGCCAGCAGCCAAGAGGACAGCGGGTATCGCACAGATACGCAGTATTTT.

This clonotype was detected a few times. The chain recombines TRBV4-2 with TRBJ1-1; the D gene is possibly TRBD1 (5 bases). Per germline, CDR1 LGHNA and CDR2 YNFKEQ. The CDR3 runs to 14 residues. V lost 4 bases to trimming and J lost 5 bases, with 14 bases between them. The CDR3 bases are TGTGCCAGCAGCCGCGGGACCACTTGGACTGAAGCTTTCTTT. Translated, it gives CASSRGTTWTEAFF.

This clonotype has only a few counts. The CDR3 loop is CASVSGAGYYNEQFF. The CDR3 region has the DNA TGCGCCAGCGTAAGCGGAGCGGGGTACTACAATGAGCAGTTCTTC. This chain joins TRBV5-1 and TRBJ2-1; TRBD2 matches at 7 bases. Germline trimming cut 7 bases from V and 3 bases from J; bases unmatched to any gene: 10. This CDR3 is 15 amino acids long. Germline CDR1 SGHRS, CDR2 YFSETQ.

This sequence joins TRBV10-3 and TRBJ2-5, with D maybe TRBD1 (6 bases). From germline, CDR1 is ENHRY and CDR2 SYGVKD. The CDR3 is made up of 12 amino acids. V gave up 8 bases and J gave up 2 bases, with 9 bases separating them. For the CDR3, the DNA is TGTGCCATCGGGACACCACAAGAGACCCAGTACTTC. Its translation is CAIGTPQETQYF.

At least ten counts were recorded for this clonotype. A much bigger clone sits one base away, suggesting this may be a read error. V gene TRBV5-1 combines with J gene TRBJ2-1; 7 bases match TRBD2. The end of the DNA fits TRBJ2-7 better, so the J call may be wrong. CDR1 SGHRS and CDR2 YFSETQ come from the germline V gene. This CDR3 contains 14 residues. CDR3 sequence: CASKVGGTHNEQYF. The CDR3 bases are TGCGCCAGCAAGGTCGGGGGGACTCACAATGAGCAGTACTTC.

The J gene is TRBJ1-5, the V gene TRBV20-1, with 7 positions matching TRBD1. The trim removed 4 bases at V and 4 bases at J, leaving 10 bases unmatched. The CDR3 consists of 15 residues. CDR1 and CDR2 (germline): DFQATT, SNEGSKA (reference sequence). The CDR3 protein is CSAIKPGGSNQPQHF. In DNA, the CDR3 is TGCAGTGCTATAAAGCCAGGGGGGAGTAATCAGCCCCAGCATTTT.

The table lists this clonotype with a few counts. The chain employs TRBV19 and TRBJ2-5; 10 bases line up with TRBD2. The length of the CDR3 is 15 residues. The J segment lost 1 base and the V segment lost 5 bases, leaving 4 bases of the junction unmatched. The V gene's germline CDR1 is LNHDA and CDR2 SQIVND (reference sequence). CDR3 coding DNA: TGTGCCAGTAGTGCTAGCGGGGGTTTCCAAGAGACCCAGTACTTC. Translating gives CASSASGGFQETQYF. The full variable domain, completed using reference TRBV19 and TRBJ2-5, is DGGITQSPKYLFRKEGQNVTLSCEQNLNHDAMYWYRQDPGQGLRLIYYSQIVNDFQKGDIAEGYSVSREKKESFPLTVTSAQKNPTAFYLCASSASGGFQETQYFGPGTRLLVL.

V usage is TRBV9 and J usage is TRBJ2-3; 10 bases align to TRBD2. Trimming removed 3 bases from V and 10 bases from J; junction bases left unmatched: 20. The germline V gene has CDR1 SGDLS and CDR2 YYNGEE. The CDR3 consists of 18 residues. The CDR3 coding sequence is TGTGCCAGCAGCGCACTAGCGGGGCCGTCCGCCACCCTTTCTGCGCAGTATTTT. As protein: CASSALAGPSATLSAQYF.

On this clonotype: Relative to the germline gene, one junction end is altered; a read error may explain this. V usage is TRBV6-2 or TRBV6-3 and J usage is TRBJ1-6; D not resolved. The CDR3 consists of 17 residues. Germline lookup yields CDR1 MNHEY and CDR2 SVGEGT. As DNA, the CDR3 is TGTGCCAGCAGTTACCTTCGCGCGGGAAGTAATAATGCACCCCTCCACTTT. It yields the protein CASSYLRAGSNNAPLHF.

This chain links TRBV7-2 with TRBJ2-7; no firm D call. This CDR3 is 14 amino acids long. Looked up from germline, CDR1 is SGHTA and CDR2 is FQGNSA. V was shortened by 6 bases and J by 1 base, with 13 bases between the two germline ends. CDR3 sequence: CASSPSHFSYEQYF. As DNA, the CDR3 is TGTGCCAGCAGTCCCTCGCACTTTTCCTACGAGCAGTACTTC.